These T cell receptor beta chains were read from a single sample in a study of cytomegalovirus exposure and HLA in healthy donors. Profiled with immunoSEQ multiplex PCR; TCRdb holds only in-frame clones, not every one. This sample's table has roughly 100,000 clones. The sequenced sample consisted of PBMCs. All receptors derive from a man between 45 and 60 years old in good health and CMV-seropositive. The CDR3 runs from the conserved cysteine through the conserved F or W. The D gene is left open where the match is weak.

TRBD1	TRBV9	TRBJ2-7	TGTGCCAGCAGCGTAGGTGTGGACAGGGCTTACGAGCAGTACTTC	CASSVGVDRAYEQYF
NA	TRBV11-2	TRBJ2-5	TGTGCCAGCAGCCCAGGGGTAGCGGGCCACCAAGAGACCCAGTACTTC	CASSPGVAGHQETQYF
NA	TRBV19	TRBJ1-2	TGTGCCAGTAGTTCCCAGGGGAATCCACGCGACACCTTC	CASSSQGNPRDTF
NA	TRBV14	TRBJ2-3	TGTGCCAGCAGCACTCGGGACATTCGCCTTAGCACAGATACGCAGTATTTT	CASSTRDIRLSTDTQYF
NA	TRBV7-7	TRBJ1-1	TGTGCTAGCAGCGGAGGACCGAACACTGAAGCTTTCTTT	CASSGGPNTEAFF
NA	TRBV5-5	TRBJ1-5	TGTGCCAGCAGCTTGTACAGGATCGGTCAGCCCCAGCATTTT	CASSLYRIGQPQHF
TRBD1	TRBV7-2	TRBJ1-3	TGTGCCAGCAGCTTAGGTCCACAGGGGGGATCTGGAAACACCATATATTTT	CASSLGPQGGSGNTIYF
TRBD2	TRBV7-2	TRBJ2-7	TGTGCCAGCAGCTTAGAAGCGGGAGAGGAGCGCGAGCAGTACTTC	CASSLEAGEEREQYF
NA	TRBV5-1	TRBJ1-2	TGCGCCAGCAGGAATGACGTTGGGGGCGCGGGCTATGGCTACACCTTC	CASRNDVGGAGYGYTF
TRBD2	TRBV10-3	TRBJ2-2	TGTGCCATCACCCGTAGCGGGAGTGGCGGGGAGCTGTTTTTT	CAITRSGSGGELFF
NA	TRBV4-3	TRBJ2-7	TGCGCCAGCAGCCAAGAGTACGGTTTATCCTACGAGCAGTACTTC	CASSQEYGLSYEQYF
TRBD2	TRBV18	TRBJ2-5	TGTGCCAGCTCACCGCAGGGACTAGCGGGACAAGAGACCCAGTACTTC	CASSPQGLAGQETQYF
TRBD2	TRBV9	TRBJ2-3	TGTGCCAGCGGATTGACTAGCGGGGTCACAGATACGCAGTATTTT	CASGLTSGVTDTQYF
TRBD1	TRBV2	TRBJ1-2	TGTGCCAGCAGTCGGACAGGTCCTAGCGGCTACACCTTC	CASSRTGPSGYTF
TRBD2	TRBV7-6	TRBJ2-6	TGTGCCAGCAGCCAGCGGGCCCTTAGAGGCGGGAGGAGCTCTGGGGCCAACGTCCTGACTTTC	CASSQRALRGGRSSGANVLTF
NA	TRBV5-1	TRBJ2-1	TGCGCCAGCAGCTTGGGTCCGTCTAGCTATGAGCAGTTCTTC	CASSLGPSSYEQFF
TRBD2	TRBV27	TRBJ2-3	TGTGCCAGCAGTACTTCCCGGGAGGCAAATTTCTTCGATACGCAGTATTTT	CASSTSREANFFDTQYF
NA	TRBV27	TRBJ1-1	TGTGCCAGCAGTTTATTTCGGCCGCGGGCCGGGACTGAAGCTTTCTTT	CASSLFRPRAGTEAFF
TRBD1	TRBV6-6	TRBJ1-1	TGTGCCAGCAGTTACTCCGGACAGGGGACTGAAGCTTTCTTT	CASSYSGQGTEAFF
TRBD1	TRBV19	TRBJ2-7	TGTGCCAGTAGTACCAACAGGGGGCTCTACGAGCAGTACTTC	CASSTNRGLYEQYF
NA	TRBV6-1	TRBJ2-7	TGTGCCAGCAGTGAACAGGGTGGTACCTACGAGCAGTACTTC	CASSEQGGTYEQYF
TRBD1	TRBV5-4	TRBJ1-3	TGTGCCAGCAGCTTGGACAGGGGTGACACCATATATTTT	CASSLDRGDTIYF